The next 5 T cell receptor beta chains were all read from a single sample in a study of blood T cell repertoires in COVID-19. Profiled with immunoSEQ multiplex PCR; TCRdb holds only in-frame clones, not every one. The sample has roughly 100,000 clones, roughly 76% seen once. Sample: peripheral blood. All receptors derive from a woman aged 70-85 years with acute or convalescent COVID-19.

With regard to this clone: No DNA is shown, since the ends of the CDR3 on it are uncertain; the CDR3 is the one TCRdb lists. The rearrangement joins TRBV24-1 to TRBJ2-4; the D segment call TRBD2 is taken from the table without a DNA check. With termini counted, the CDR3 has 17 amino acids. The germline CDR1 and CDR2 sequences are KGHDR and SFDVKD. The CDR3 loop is CATSDLRWGGGNLGGYF.

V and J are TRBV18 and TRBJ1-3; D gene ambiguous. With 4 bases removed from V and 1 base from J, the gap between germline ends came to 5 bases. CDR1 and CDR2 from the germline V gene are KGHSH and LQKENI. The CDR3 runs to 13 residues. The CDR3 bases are TGTGCCAGCTCACAACGGTCTGGAAACACCATATATTTT. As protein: CASSQRSGNTIYF.

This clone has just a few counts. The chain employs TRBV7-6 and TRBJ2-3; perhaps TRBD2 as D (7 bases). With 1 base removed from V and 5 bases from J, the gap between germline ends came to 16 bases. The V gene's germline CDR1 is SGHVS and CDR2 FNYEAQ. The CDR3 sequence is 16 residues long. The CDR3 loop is CASSLGRGGLGDTQYF. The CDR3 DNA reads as TGTGCCAGCAGCTTAGGTCGCGGGGGCCTGGGAGATACGCAGTATTTT.

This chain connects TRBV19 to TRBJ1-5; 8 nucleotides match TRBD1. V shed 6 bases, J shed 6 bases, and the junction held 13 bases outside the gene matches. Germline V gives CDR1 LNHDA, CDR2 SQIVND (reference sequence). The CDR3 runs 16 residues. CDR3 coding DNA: TGTGCCAGTAGCATCCCTCAGGGGGCTAGAAGTCAGCCCCAGCATTTT. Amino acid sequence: CASSIPQGARSQPQHF.

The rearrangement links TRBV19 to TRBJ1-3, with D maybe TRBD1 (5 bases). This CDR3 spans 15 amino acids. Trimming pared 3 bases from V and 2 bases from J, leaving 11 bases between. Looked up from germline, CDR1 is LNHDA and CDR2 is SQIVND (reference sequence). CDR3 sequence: CASSIGGDPGNTIYF. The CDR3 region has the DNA TGTGCCAGTAGTATTGGAGGGGATCCTGGAAACACCATATATTTT. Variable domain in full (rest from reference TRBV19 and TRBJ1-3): DGGITQSPKYLFRKEGQNVTLSCEQNLNHDAMYWYRQDPGQGLRLIYYSQIVNDFQKGDIAEGYSVSREKKESFPLTVTSAQKNPTAFYLCASSIGGDPGNTIYFGEGSWLTVV.